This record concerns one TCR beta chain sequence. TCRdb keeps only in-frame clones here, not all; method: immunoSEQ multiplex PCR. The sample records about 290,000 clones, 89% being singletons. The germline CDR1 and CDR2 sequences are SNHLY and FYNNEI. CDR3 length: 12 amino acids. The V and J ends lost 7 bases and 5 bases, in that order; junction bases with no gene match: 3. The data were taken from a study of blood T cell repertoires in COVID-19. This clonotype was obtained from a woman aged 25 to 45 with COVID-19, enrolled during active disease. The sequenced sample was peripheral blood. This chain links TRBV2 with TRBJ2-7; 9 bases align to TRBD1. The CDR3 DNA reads TGTGCCAGCAAGGGGACAGGGCACGAGCAGTACTTC. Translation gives CASKGTGHEQYF.